Given below is one TCR beta chain in context. Its cognate antigen is unknown. The data derive from a study of OX40 agonist ivuxolimab in advanced cancers. The wider study: Anti-PD-1, anti-PD-L1 or anti-CTLA-4 therapy given earlier was allowed, and 40% had some.

General study results and limits: The work left the antigen specificity of expanded peripheral T cells undetermined. Clones of CD4+ and CD8+ blood T cells grew by week 6 at doses of 0.1 to 3.0 mg/kg.

The assay was immunoSEQ multiplex PCR, and TCRdb's table has in-frame clones only and misses some. Of approximately 68,000 clones listed, 87% are singletons. J was trimmed by 0 bases and V by 5 bases; bases with no gene match: 4. Germline V gene lookup returns CDR1 SEHNR and CDR2 FQNEAQ (reference sequence). This CDR3 comprises 14 residues. This specimen consisted of CD4+ or CD8+ T cells sorted from blood, obtained in a trial of the OX40 agonist ivuxolimab. The sequence was collected from an adult with an advanced solid tumor such as melanoma, head and neck, liver or kidney cancer. This sequence joins TRBV7-9 and TRBJ2-7; 7 bases line up with TRBD1. CDR3 in DNA: TGTGCCAGCAGCCCCGGGACAGTCTCCTACGAGCAGTACTTC. It codes for CASSPGTVSYEQYF.